The T cell receptor beta chain described here comes from a study of response to subunit inactivated influenza vaccine. Overall study findings and caveats: The authors suggested that few new T cells are recruited per seasonal influenza vaccination.

The table lists this clonotype with a count of one. Its antigen is currently unknown. From the RT-PCR reads, TCRdb called clonotypes with MiXCR, one entry per CDR3 protein. Of a few hundred thousand distinct CDR3 sequences listed, 12% to 15% are singletons. The CDR3 has 15 amino acids. Trimming removed 6 bases from V and 3 bases from J, with 15 bases in between. Per germline, CDR1 KGHSH and CDR2 LQKENI. Sample: PBMCs from blood, taken 11 to 12 days after vaccination. This receptor was identified in a man aged 50-60 years who received an inactivated influenza vaccine. The chain has TRBV18 and TRBJ1-5; D not resolved. The CDR3 coding sequence is TGTGCCAGCTCCCCTCGTTGGGAGGACAATCAGCCCCAGCATTTT. Amino acid sequence: CASSPRWEDNQPQHF.